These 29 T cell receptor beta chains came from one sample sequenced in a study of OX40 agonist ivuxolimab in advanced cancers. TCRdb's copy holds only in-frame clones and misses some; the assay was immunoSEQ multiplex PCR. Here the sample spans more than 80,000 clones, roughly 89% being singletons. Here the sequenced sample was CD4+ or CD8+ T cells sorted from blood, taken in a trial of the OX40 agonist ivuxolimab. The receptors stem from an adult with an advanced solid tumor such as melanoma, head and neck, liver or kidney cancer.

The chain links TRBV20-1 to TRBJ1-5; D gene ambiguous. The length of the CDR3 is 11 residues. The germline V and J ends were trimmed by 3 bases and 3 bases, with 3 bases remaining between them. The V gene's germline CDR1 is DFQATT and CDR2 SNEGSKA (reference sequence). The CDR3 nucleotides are TGCAGTGCTAGCCCCAATCAGCCCCAGCATTTT. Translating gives CSASPNQPQHF.

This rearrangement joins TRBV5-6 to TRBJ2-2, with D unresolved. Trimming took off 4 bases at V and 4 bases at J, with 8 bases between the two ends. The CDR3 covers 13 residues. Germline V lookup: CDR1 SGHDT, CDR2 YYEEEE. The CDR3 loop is CASSPSGTGELFF. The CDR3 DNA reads TGTGCCAGCAGCCCCTCGGGCACCGGGGAGCTGTTTTTT.

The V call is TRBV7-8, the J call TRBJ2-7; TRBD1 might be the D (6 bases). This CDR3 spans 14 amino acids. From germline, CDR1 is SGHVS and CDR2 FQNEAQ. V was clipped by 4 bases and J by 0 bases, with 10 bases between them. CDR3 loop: CASSSRTDSYEQYF. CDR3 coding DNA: TGTGCCAGCAGCTCTAGGACAGACTCCTACGAGCAGTACTTC.

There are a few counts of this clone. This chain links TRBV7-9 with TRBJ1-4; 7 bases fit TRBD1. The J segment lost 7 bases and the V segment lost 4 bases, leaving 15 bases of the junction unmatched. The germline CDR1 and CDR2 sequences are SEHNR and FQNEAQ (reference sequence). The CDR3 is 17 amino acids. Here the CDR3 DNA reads TGTGCCAGCAGCTCCCGGGGATTGGGGACAGTGGGTGAAAAACTGTTTTTT. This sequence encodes CASSSRGLGTVGEKLFF.

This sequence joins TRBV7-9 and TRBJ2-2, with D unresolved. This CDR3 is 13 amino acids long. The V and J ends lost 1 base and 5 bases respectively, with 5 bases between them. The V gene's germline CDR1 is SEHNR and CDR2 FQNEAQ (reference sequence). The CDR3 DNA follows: TGTGCCAGCAGCTTAGGGCGAACCGGGGAGCTGTTTTTT. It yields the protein CASSLGRTGELFF.

This chain's CDR3 is CASSPPTTGGYEQYF. The CDR3 bases are TGTGCCAGCAGCCCTCCGACCACAGGGGGCTACGAGCAGTACTTC. V gene TRBV28 combines with J gene TRBJ2-7; 8 bases align to TRBD1. In germline, CDR1 is MDHEN, CDR2 SYDVKM. V shed 6 bases, J shed 3 bases, and the junction held 10 bases outside the gene matches. The CDR3 sequence is 15 residues long.

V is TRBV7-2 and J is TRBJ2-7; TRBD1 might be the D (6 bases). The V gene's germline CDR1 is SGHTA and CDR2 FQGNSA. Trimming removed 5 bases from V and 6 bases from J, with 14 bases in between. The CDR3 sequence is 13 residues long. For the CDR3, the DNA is TGTGCCAGCAGCCCATGTCAGGGGTGCGAGCAGTACTTC. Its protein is CASSPCQGCEQYF.

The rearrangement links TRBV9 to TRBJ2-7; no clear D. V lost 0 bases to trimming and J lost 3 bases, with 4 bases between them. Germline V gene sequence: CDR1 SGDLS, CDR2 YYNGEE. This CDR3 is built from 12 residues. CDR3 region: CASSVASYEQYF. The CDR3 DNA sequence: TGTGCCAGCAGCGTAGCGAGCTACGAGCAGTACTTC.

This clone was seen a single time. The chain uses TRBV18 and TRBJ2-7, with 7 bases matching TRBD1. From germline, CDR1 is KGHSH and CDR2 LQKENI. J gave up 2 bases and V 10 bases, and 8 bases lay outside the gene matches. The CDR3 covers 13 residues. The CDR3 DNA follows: TGTGCCAACCGAACGACAGGGACCTACGAGCAGTACTTC. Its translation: CANRTTGTYEQYF.

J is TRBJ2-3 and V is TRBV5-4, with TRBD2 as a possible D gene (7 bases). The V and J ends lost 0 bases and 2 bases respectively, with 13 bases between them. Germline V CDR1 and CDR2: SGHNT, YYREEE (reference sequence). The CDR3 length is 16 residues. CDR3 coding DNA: TGTGCCAGCAGCTTGGACACGGGGGGCACCACAGATACGCAGTATTTT. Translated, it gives CASSLDTGGTTDTQYF.

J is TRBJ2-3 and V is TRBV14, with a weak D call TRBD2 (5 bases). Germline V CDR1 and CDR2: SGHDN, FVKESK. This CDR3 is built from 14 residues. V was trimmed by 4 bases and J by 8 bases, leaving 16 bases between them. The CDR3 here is CASSPGPVRGTQYF. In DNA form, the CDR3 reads TGTGCCAGCAGCCCTGGTCCCGTTCGGGGTACGCAGTATTTT. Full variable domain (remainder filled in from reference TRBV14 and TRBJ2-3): EAGVTQFPSHSVIEKGQTVTLRCDPISGHDNLYWYRRVMGKEIKFLLHFVKESKQDESGMPNNRFLAERTGGTYSTLKVQPAELEDSGVYFCASSPGPVRGTQYFGPGTRLTVL.

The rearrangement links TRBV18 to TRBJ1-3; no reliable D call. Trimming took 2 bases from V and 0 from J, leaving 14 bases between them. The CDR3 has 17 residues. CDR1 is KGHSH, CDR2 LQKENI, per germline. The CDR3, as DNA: TGTGCCAGCTCACCAAACACAAGGGTCTCCTCTGGAAACACCATATATTTT. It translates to CASSPNTRVSSGNTIYF.

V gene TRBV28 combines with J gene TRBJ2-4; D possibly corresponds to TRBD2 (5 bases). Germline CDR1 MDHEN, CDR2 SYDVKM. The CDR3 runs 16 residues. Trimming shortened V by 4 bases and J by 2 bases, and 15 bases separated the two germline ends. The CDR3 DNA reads TGTGCCAGCAGTTATCGGGGTGCTGCCCCCAAAAACATTCAGTACTTC. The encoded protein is CASSYRGAAPKNIQYF.

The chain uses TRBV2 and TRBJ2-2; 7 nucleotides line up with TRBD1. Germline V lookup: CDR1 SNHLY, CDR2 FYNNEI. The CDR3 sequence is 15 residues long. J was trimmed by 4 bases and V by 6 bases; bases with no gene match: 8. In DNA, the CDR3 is TGTGCCAGCAGAGAGGACAGGACCCTCACCGGGGAGCTGTTTTTT. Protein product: CASREDRTLTGELFF.

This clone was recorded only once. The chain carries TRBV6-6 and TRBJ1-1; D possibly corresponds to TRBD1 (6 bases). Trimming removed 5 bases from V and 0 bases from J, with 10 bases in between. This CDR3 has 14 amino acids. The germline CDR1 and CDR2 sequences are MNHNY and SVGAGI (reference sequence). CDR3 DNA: TGTGCCAGCAGTACAGGGCCGGTGAACACTGAAGCTTTCTTT. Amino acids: CASSTGPVNTEAFF.

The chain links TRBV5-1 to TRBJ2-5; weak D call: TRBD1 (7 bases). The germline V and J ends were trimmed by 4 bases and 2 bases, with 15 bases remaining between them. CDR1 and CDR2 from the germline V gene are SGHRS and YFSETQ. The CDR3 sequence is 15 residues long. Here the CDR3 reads CASSPGGTVQETQYF. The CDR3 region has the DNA TGCGCCAGCAGCCCAGGGGGGACAGTACAAGAGACCCAGTACTTC. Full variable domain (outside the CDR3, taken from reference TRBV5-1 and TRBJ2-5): KAGVTQTPRYLIKTRGQQVTLSCSPISGHRSVSWYQQTPGQGLQFLFEYFSETQRNKGNFPGRFSGRQFSNSRSEMNVSTLELGDSALYLCASSPGGTVQETQYFGPGTRLLVL.

The CDR3 DNA sequence: TGTGCCACCAGCAGAGTGTTGGCCGGGACAGGGGCGCAAGAGACCCAGTACTTC. Translated: CATSRVLAGTGAQETQYF. The V call is TRBV15, the J call TRBJ2-5; 10 nucleotides match TRBD1. The V segment lost 1 base and the J segment 2 bases; nucleotides outside the gene matches: 10. This CDR3 spans 18 amino acids. CDR1 is LNHNV and CDR2 is YYDKDF in the germline V gene (reference sequence).

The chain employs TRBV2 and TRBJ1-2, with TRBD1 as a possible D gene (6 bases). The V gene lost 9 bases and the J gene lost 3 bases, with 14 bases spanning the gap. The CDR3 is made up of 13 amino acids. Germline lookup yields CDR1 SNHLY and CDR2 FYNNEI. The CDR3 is CASRGVNDYGYTF. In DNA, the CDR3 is TGTGCCAGTAGGGGGGTAAACGACTATGGCTACACCTTC.

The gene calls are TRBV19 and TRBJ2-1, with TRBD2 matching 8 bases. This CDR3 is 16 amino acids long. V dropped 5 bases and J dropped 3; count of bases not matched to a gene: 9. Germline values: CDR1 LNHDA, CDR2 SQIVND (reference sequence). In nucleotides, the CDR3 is TGTGCCAGTAGTGCTTCCGGGACTAGTAACTACAATGAGCAGTTCTTC. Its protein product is CASSASGTSNYNEQFF.

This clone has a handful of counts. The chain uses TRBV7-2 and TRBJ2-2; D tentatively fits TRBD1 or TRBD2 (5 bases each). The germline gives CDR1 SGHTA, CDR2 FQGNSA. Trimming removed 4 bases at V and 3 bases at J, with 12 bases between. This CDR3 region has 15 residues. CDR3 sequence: CASSSRRGHTGELFF. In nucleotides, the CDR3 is TGTGCCAGCAGCTCCCGACGGGGACACACCGGGGAGCTGTTTTTT.

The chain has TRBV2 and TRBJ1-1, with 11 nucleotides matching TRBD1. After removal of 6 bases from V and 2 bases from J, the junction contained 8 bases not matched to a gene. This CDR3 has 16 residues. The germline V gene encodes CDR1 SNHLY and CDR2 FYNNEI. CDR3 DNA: TGTGCCAGCAGGGCAAGGGACAGGGGGTTCAACACTGAAGCTTTCTTT. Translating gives CASRARDRGFNTEAFF.

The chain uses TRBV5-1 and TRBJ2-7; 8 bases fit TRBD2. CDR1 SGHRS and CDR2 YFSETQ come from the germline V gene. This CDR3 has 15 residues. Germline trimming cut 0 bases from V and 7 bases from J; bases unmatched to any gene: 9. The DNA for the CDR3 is TGCGCCAGCAGCTTGGATCAGCGGGAGACGGGGGAGCAGTACTTC. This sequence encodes CASSLDQRETGEQYF.

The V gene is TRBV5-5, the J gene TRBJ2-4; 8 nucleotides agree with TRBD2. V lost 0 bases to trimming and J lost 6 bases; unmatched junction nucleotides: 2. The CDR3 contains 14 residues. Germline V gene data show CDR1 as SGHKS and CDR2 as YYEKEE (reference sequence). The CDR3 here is CASSLELAVNIQYF. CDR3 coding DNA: TGTGCCAGCAGCTTGGAACTAGCGGTAAACATTCAGTACTTC.

The CDR3 spells CASSLGGLASSYEQYF. The CDR3 nucleotides are TGTGCCAGCAGTTTAGGTGGCCTGGCTAGCAGCTACGAGCAGTACTTC. The genes are TRBV28 and TRBJ2-7, with D perhaps TRBD2 (5 bases). The ends were cut back, 2 bases at V and 3 bases at J, with 17 bases in the middle. Germline V gives CDR1 MDHEN, CDR2 SYDVKM. This CDR3 spans 16 amino acids.

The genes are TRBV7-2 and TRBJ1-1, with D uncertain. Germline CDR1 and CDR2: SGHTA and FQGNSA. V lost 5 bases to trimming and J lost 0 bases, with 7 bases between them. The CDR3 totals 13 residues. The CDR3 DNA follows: TGTGCCAGCAGCCGAGGACTGAACACTGAAGCTTTCTTT. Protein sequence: CASSRGLNTEAFF.

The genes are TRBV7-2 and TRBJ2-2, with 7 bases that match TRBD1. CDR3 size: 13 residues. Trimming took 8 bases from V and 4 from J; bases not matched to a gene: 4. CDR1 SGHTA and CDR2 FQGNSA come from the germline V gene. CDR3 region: CASAQGPTGELFF. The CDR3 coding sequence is TGTGCCAGCGCACAGGGGCCCACCGGGGAGCTGTTTTTT.

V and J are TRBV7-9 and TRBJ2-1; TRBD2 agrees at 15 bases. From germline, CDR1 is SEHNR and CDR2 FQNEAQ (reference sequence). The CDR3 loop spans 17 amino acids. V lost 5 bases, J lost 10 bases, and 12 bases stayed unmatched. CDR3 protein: CASSRRTSGREVREQFF. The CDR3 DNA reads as TGTGCCAGCAGCCGAAGGACTAGCGGGAGGGAGGTCAGGGAGCAGTTCTTC.

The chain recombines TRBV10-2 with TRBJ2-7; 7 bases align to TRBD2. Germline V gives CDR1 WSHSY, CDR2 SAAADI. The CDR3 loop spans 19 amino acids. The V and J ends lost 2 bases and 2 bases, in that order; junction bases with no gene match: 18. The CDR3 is CASSEGGLGGGLSPYEQYF. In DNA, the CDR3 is TGCGCCAGCAGTGAGGGGGGACTTGGGGGAGGGCTATCTCCCTACGAGCAGTACTTC.

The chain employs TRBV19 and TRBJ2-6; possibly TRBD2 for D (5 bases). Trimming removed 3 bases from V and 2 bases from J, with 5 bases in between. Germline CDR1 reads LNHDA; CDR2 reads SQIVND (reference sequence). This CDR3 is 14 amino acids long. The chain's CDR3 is CASSIGAGANVLTF. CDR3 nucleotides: TGTGCCAGTAGTATCGGGGCTGGGGCCAACGTCCTGACTTTC.